The clone carrying this T cell receptor beta chain was detected only a few times. What it binds is not known. This CDR3 is 21 amino acids long. With V trimmed by 3 bases and J by 2 bases, 22 bases remained unmatched. Germline V gives CDR1 SGDLS, CDR2 YYNGEE. TCRdb reanalysed the 5' RACE reads using MiXCR and keeps one entry per CDR3 protein. The data contain 200,000 to 300,000 distinct CDR3 sequences, 7.5% of them singletons. Healthy Caucasians supplied all donations. The source of the sample is a study of identical twins. Study-wide findings and caveats: The models gave estimates that fell short of the out-of-frame TCR alpha sharing seen in monozygotic twins.

These same data were also listed under a study on yellow fever vaccine responses in identical twins. That report adds: In identical twins, vaccine T cell responses appeared partly shared and partly individual.

The receptor comes from a young woman in good health. The gene calls are TRBV9 and TRBJ2-1, with 8 bases that match TRBD2. Sequencing was carried out using CD8+ T cells sorted from blood. CDR3 nucleotides: TGTGCCAGCAGCGGAGGGGTGGGCGGAATTCTAGCGGGCGGGACCTACAATGAGCAGTTCTTC. Residues: CASSGGVGGILAGGTYNEQFF.